This T cell receptor beta chain stems from a study of cytomegalovirus exposure and HLA in healthy donors. General study points: When a later analysis compared HLA-associated TCR beta chains with equally common others, the HLA-associated chains turned out to be more clonally expanded and to have lower generation probabilities.

13 Jbeta primers and 60 Vbeta primers were used for the PCR. TCRdb keeps only in-frame clones here, not all; method: immunoSEQ multiplex PCR. The sample lists some 190,000 clones, 87% seen once, with 1.3% in the top ten. As regards this clone: Its antigen is as yet unknown.

The CDR3 loop spans 13 amino acids. Germline V CDR1 and CDR2: SGHTA, FQGNSA. Trimming shortened V by 5 bases and J by 1 base, and 9 bases separated the two germline ends. The TCR originated in a man aged 25 to 45 in good health and CMV-seronegative. The rearrangement joins TRBV7-2 to TRBJ2-7; D is undetermined. Sequencing used PBMCs. The CDR3 here is CASSILQSYEQYF. CDR3 bases: TGTGCCAGCAGCATTCTGCAGTCCTACGAGCAGTACTTC.